The 14 T cell receptor beta chains below were found in one sample sequenced in a study of technical replicates of blood from a handful of donors. Some clones are missing from TCRdb's copy, which holds only in-frame ones; the method was immunoSEQ multiplex PCR. The sample consists of 8,500 to 10,000 clones, 91% of them appearing once. The specimen sequenced was PBMCs. The receptor source for this set is a human donor in good health.

This clone was observed a few times. V usage is TRBV12-5 and J usage is TRBJ2-5, with TRBD1 identical over 8 bases. Germline V gene data show CDR1 as LGHNT and CDR2 as FRNRAP. The CDR3 sequence is 15 residues long. V shed 7 bases, J shed 5 bases, and the junction held 12 bases outside the gene matches. CDR3 protein: CASALTSRGLETQYF. The DNA of the CDR3 is TGTGCTAGTGCCCTCACCAGCAGGGGGCTGGAGACCCAGTACTTC.

This chain joins TRBV19 and TRBJ2-2, with D unresolved. The V end lost 3 bases, the J end lost 7 bases, and 12 bases lay between the germline ends. The germline V gene has CDR1 LNHDA and CDR2 SQIVND (reference sequence). This CDR3 contains 14 residues. CDR3 sequence reads: CASSIMVQVGELFF. The CDR3 DNA follows: TGTGCCAGTAGTATTATGGTCCAGGTCGGGGAGCTGTTTTTT.

CDR3 bases: TGTGCCTGGACCGACGGGAATTACTATGGCTACACCTTC. Translating gives CAWTDGNYYGYTF. This sequence joins TRBV30 and TRBJ1-2; no reliable D call. The CDR3 sequence is 13 residues long. Deletions cut 4 bases from V and 3 bases from J, with 12 bases between. Germline V CDR1 and CDR2: GTSNPN, SVGIG (reference sequence).

The CDR3 coding sequence is TGTGCCAGCAGTTTTTTGACCCAACGGGATGGCTACACCTTC. It specifies CASSFLTQRDGYTF. This chain uses TRBV27 with TRBJ1-2; D is undetermined. The CDR3 has 14 amino acids. V lost 3 bases and J 6 bases, leaving 14 bases between the germline ends. Germline V lookup: CDR1 MNHEY, CDR2 SMNVEV (reference sequence).

This rearrangement joins TRBV14 to TRBJ2-2, with 12 nucleotides matching TRBD2. The ends lost 1 base at V and 6 bases at J; junction bases unmatched: 12. Germline V gene sequence: CDR1 SGHDN, CDR2 FVKESK. CDR3 length: 19 residues. The CDR3 loop is CASSQVGGLAGIFAGELFF. CDR3 coding DNA: TGTGCCAGCAGCCAAGTTGGAGGACTAGCGGGAATATTTGCCGGGGAGCTGTTTTTT.

The rearrangement links TRBV6-5 to TRBJ2-5, with 7 bases matching TRBD1. This CDR3 region has 14 residues. V was pared by 3 bases and J by 5 bases, with 6 bases of the junction left unmatched. Germline V gene data show CDR1 as MNHEY and CDR2 as SVGAGI. CDR3 nucleotide sequence: TGTGCCAGCAGTTATTTAGGGGGCGGGGAGACCCAGTACTTC. Its protein product is CASSYLGGGETQYF.

The chain is built from TRBV7-9 and TRBJ2-1, with a tentative D call TRBD1 (5 bases). CDR1 is SEHNR, CDR2 FQNEAQ, per germline (reference sequence). This CDR3 is 15 amino acids long. Trimming removed 1 base from V and 1 base from J, with 8 bases in between. In DNA, the CDR3 is TGTGCCAGCAGCTTAGTAGGGGAATCCTACAATGAGCAGTTCTTC. Protein product: CASSLVGESYNEQFF.

The chain combines TRBV2 with TRBJ1-1, with 7 bases that match TRBD1. After removal of 6 bases from V and 1 base from J, the junction contained 2 bases not matched to a gene. The germline V gene encodes CDR1 SNHLY and CDR2 FYNNEI. The CDR3 is 13 residues long. CDR3 coding DNA: TGTGCCAGCAGCAGACAGGGGAACACTGAAGCTTTCTTT. Amino acid sequence: CASSRQGNTEAFF.

The chain uses TRBV20-1 and TRBJ1-1; a possible D gene is TRBD1 (5 bases). The germline V gene has CDR1 DFQATT and CDR2 SNEGSKA (reference sequence). The CDR3 consists of 11 residues. Trimming removed 5 bases from V and 10 bases from J, with 14 bases in between. The DNA for the CDR3 is TGCAGTGCTGGACACCCCCTTGGAGCTTTCTTT. This gives the protein CSAGHPLGAFF.

This clone occurred once. The CDR3 coding sequence is TGTGCCTGGAGCCTCAGGGGCACCTCTGGAAACACCATATATTTT. It translates to CAWSLRGTSGNTIYF. The chain is built from TRBV30 and TRBJ1-3; D is possibly TRBD1 (6 bases). Germline V lookup: CDR1 GTSNPN, CDR2 SVGIG (reference sequence). Trimming left V 3 bases short and J 0 bases short, with 12 bases between. This CDR3 has 15 amino acids. The whole variable domain, remainder taken from reference TRBV30 and TRBJ1-3, is SQTIHQWPATLVQPVGSPLSLECTVEGTSNPNLYWYRQAAGRGLQLLFYSVGIGQISSEVPQNLSASRPQDRQFILSSKKLLLSDSGFYLCAWSLRGTSGNTIYFGEGSWLTVV.

The chain combines TRBV27 with TRBJ2-1; 7 positions match TRBD1. The CDR3 has 14 residues. Germline trimming cut 5 bases from V and 9 bases from J; bases unmatched to any gene: 10. Germline loops: CDR1 MNHEY, CDR2 SMNVEV (reference sequence). CDR3 in DNA: TGTGCCAGCAGTCTAGGACAGGTGTACGGTGAGCAGTTCTTC. Its translation: CASSLGQVYGEQFF.

This rearrangement joins TRBV29-1 to TRBJ2-7, with 10 bases aligning to TRBD2. CDR1 is SQVTM and CDR2 is ANQGSEA in the germline V gene. V was clipped by 6 bases and J by 9 bases; unmatched bases: 11. This CDR3 comprises 13 residues. CDR3 nucleotide sequence: TGCAGCGTAAGGACTAGCGGACCCTCGGGGCAGTACTTC. Its translation is CSVRTSGPSGQYF.

The chain uses TRBV7-8 and TRBJ2-7; 8 bases are shared with TRBD2. In germline, CDR1 is SGHVS, CDR2 FQNEAQ. With V trimmed by 5 bases and J by 4 bases, 10 bases remained unmatched. This CDR3 contains 15 residues. Here the CDR3 DNA reads TGTGCCAGCAGCCTGAGGGCGGGCGGGAGGTACGAGCAGTACTTC. As protein: CASSLRAGGRYEQYF.

The V call is TRBV10-3, the J call TRBJ2-1, with 7 bases aligning to TRBD1. From germline, CDR1 is ENHRY and CDR2 SYGVKD. Trimming took 7 bases from V and 4 from J; bases not matched to a gene: 10. CDR3 length equals 15 residues. CDR3 nucleotides: TGTGCCATCACGACAGGACAGGCGAAGTACAATGAGCAGTTCTTC. Translation gives CAITTGQAKYNEQFF.